This T cell receptor beta chain came from a study of blood T cell repertoires in COVID-19. Study as a whole: In each case, the material was cDNA or gDNA derived from T cells, B-cell-depleted T cells, or PBMCs.

CDR1 and CDR2 (germline): LGHNA, YNFKEQ. The CDR3 totals 17 residues. V was pared by 0 bases and J by 2 bases, with 15 bases between. Original processing methods: Nucleated cell number was recorded as an estimate derived from reference gene primer amplification. Using immunoSEQ multiplex PCR, the repertoire was profiled, and TCRdb retains in-frame clones only, with some absent. Clone size and the V and J calls come from that table; the DNA yielded D and trimming. Of 230,000 or so clones in the sample, roughly 81% were seen once. Patients at the Seattle site were enrolled during active infection and followed longitudinally.

The source of this sequence is a woman of 80 years or more with COVID-19, enrolled during active disease. The sequenced material came from peripheral blood. The chain recombines TRBV4-2 with TRBJ2-3; D may be TRBD1 (6 bases). The CDR3 DNA reads TGTGCCAGCAGCCAAGACTATCTTCAGGGGTCCACAGATACGCAGTATTTT. Amino acid sequence: CASSQDYLQGSTDTQYF.